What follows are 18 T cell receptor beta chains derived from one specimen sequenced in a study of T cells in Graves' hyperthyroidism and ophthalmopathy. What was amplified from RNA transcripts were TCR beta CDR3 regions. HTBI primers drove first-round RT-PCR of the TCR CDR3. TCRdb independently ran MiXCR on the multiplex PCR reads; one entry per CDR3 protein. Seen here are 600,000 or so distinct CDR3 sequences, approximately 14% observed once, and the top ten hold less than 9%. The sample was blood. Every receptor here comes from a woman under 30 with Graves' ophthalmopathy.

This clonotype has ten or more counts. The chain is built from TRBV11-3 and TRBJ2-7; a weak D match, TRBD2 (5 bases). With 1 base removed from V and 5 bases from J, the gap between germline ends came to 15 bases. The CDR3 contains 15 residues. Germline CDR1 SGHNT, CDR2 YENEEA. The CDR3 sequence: CASSLGAEDRHEQYF. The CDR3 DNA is TGTGCCAGCAGCTTAGGGGCGGAGGATCGACACGAGCAGTACTTC.

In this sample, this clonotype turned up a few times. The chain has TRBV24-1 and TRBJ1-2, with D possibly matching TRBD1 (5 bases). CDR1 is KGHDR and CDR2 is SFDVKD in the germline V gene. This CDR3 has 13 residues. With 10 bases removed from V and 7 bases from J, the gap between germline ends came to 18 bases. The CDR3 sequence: CATAGTDLLGYTF. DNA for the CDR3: TGTGCCACTGCCGGGACGGACCTTCTTGGCTACACCTTC.

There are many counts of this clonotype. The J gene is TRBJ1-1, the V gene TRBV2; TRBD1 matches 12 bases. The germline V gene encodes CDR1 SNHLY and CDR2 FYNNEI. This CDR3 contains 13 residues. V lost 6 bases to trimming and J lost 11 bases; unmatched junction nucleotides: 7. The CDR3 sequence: CASRGTGGAGAFF. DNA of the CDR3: TGTGCCAGCAGGGGGACAGGGGGCGCCGGGGCTTTCTTT.

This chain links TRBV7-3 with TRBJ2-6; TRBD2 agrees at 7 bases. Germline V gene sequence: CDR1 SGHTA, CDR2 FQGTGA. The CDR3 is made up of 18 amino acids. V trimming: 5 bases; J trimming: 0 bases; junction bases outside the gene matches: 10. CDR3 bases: TGTGCCAGCAGCCTCCCGGGAGGAGGGCGCTCTGGGGCCAACGTCCTGACTTTC. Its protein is CASSLPGGGRSGANVLTF.

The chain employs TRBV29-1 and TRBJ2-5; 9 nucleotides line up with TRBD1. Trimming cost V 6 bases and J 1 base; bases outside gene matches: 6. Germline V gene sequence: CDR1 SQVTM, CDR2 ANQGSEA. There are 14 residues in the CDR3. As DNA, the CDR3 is TGCAGCGTCTCCGGGACAGGGATCCAAGAGACCCAGTACTTC. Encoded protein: CSVSGTGIQETQYF.

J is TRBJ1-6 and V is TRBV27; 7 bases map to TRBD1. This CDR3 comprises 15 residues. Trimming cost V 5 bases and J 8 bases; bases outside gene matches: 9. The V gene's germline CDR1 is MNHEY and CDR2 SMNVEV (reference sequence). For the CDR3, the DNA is TGTGCCAGCAGTCAGACCGGGACAGCCGATTCACCCCTCCACTTT. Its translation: CASSQTGTADSPLHF.

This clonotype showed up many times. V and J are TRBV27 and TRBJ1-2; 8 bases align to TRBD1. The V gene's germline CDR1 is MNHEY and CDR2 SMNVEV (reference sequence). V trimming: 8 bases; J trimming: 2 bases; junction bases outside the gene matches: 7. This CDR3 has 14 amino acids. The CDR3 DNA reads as TGTGCCAGCCTTGCGGACAGGGTAAACTATGGCTACACCTTC. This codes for CASLADRVNYGYTF.

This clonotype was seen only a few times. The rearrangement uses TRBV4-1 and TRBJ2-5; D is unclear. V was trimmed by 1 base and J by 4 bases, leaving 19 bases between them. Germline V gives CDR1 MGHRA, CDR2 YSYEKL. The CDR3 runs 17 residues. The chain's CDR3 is CASSQVGRRRYSETQYF. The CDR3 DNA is TGCGCCAGCAGCCAAGTGGGTCGCCGGAGATATTCAGAGACCCAGTACTTC.

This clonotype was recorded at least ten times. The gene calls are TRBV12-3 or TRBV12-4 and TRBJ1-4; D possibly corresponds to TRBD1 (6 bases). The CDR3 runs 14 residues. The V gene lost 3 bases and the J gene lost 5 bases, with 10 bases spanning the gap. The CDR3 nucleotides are TGTGCCAGCAGTTTGCAGGGGAGGAATGAAAAACTGTTTTTT. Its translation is CASSLQGRNEKLFF.

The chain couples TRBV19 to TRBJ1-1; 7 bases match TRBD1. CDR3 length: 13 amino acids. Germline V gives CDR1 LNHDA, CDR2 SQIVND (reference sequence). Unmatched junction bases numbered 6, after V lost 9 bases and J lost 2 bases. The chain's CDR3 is CASRDRYNTEAFF. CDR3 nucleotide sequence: TGTGCCAGCCGGGACAGATACAACACTGAAGCTTTCTTT. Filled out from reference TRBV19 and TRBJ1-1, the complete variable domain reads DGGITQSPKYLFRKEGQNVTLSCEQNLNHDAMYWYRQDPGQGLRLIYYSQIVNDFQKGDIAEGYSVSREKKESFPLTVTSAQKNPTAFYLCASRDRYNTEAFFGQGTRLTVV.

Here the CDR3 reads CASSVGPGGGETQYF. DNA of the CDR3: TGTGCCAGCAGCGTAGGGCCGGGGGGTGGAGAGACCCAGTACTTC. The V and J genes are TRBV9 and TRBJ2-5, with 7 bases identical to TRBD2. CDR3 length equals 15 residues. Per germline, CDR1 SGDLS and CDR2 YYNGEE. Trimming at V came to 0 bases and at J to 4 bases, leaving 6 bases not matched to a gene.

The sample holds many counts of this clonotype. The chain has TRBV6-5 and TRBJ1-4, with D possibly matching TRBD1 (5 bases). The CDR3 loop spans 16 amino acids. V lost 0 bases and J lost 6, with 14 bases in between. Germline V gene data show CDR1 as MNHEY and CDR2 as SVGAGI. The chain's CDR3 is CASSYSSFGGDEKLFF. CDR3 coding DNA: TGTGCCAGCAGTTACTCAAGTTTTGGGGGGGATGAAAAACTGTTTTTT.

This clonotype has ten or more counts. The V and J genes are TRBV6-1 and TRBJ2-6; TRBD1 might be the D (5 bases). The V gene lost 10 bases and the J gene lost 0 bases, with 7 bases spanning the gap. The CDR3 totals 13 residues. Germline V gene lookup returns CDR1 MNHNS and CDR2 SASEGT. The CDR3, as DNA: TGTGCCATCAGGGACTCTGGGGCCAACGTCCTGACTTTC. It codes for CAIRDSGANVLTF.

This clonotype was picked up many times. The CDR3 region has the DNA TGTGCCAGTAGCTCCGGCAGGGGGTTCGACGAGCAGTACTTC. Amino acid sequence: CASSSGRGFDEQYF. V and J are TRBV19 and TRBJ2-7; 7 positions match TRBD1. This CDR3 has 14 residues. Germline loops: CDR1 LNHDA, CDR2 SQIVND (reference sequence). The J segment lost 5 bases and the V segment lost 6 bases, leaving 10 bases of the junction unmatched.

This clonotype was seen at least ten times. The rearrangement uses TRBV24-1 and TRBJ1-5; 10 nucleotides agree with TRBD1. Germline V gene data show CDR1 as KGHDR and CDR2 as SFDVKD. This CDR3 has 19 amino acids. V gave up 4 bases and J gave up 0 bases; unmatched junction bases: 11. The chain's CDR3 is CATSDLGDRGLYSNQPQHF. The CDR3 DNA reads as TGTGCCACCAGTGACCTTGGGGACAGGGGTCTTTATAGCAATCAGCCCCAGCATTTT.

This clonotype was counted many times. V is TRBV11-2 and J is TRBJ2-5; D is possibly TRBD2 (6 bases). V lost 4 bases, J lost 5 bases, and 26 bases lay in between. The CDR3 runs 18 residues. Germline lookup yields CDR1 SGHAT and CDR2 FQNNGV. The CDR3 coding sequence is TGTGCCAGCAGCTCACCGAGTATTAGCGGCCACCACGGGGAGACCCAGTACTTC. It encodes CASSSPSISGHHGETQYF.

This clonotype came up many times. In DNA form, the CDR3 reads TGTGCCAGCAGTGACTACAATGAGCAGTTCTTC. The encoded protein is CASSDYNEQFF. The rearrangement uses TRBV2 and TRBJ2-1; no clear D gene. The CDR3 runs 11 residues. CDR1 and CDR2 from the germline V gene are SNHLY and FYNNEI. Deletions cut 3 bases from V and 3 bases from J, with 0 bases between.

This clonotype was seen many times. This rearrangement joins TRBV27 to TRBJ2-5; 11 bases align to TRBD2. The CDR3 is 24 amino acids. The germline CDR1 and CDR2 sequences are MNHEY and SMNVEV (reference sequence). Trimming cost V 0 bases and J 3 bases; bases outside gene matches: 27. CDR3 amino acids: CASSLSAWRRGLAGGPNQEETQYF. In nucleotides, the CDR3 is TGTGCCAGCAGTTTATCGGCCTGGAGGAGGGGGCTAGCGGGAGGTCCCAACCAAGAAGAGACCCAGTACTTC.